This is a list of T cell receptor beta chains from one sample in a study of T cells in Graves' hyperthyroidism and ophthalmopathy. Using its own MiXCR run on the multiplex PCR reads, TCRdb lists one record per CDR3 protein. The repertoire consists of under 400,000 distinct CDR3 sequences, with approximately 15% occurring once and the leading ten covering 28%. Sequenced material: blood. The receptors were gathered from a woman aged 18-30 years with Graves' hyperthyroidism that later progressed to Graves' ophthalmopathy. Each CDR3 is given with its conserved first and last residue. D genes are given only for firm matches. Size tells how often a clone was seen (once, few, many) or the class of an expanded clone, and some rows leave it out.

v_call	j_call	d_call	clone_size	cdr3_aa	cdr3_nt
TRBV7-9	TRBJ1-5	NA	many	CASSLGDFIDQPQHF	TGTGCCAGCAGCTTAGGCGATTTCATAGATCAGCCCCAGCATTTT
TRBV12-3/TRBV12-4	TRBJ2-1	TRBD2	many	CASSSLAAYNEQFF	TGTGCCAGCAGTTCTCTAGCGGCTTACAATGAGCAGTTCTTC
TRBV4-3	TRBJ1-5	NA	NA	CASSQDGGSNQPQHF	TGCGCCAGCAGCCAAGATGGGGGAAGCAATCAGCCCCAGCATTTT
TRBV3-1	TRBJ2-5	TRBD2	many	CASSPPGLAQETQYF	TGTGCCAGCAGCCCTCCGGGACTAGCACAAGAGACCCAGTACTTC
TRBV27	TRBJ1-6	NA	NA	CASSVSLLRGLNSPLHF	TGTGCCAGCAGTGTCTCGTTATTACGCGGGTTGAATTCACCCCTCCACTTT
TRBV20-1	TRBJ2-5	TRBD1	many	CSARTGGVVTQYF	TGCAGTGCTAGGACAGGGGGAGTCGTGACCCAGTACTTC
TRBV14	TRBJ2-1	NA	many	CASSQDRLLSYNEQFF	TGTGCCAGCAGCCAAGACAGATTACTCTCCTACAATGAGCAGTTCTTC
TRBV15	TRBJ2-7	NA	few	CATSREGLVYEQYF	TGTGCCACCAGCAGGGAGGGGTTGGTCTACGAGCAGTACTTC
TRBV7-2	TRBJ2-1	NA	many	CASSLVMGTGKGGDEQFF	TGTGCCAGCAGCTTAGTTATGGGGACGGGGAAGGGAGGTGATGAGCAGTTCTTC
TRBV5-6	TRBJ2-3	NA	few	CASSLEVSRWKTDTQYF	TGTGCCAGCAGCTTGGAAGTCAGTAGATGGAAAACAGATACGCAGTATTTT
TRBV9	TRBJ2-2	NA	NA	CASSPAGMGTGELFF	TGTGCCAGCAGCCCTGCAGGGATGGGCACCGGGGAGCTGTTTTTT
TRBV19	TRBJ2-7	TRBD2	many	CASRASGTSYEQYF	TGTGCCAGTAGGGCTAGCGGGACCTCCTACGAGCAGTACTTC
TRBV19	TRBJ2-2	NA	once	CASRVGERVAGELFF	TGTGCCAGTAGGGTTGGCGAGAGGGTGGCCGGGGAGCTGTTTTTT
TRBV5-1	TRBJ2-1	TRBD1	many	CASSQQPGTGENEQFF	TGCGCCAGCAGCCAACAACCCGGGACAGGGGAAAATGAGCAGTTCTTC
TRBV7-3	TRBJ1-1	NA	many	CASSSGRNTEAFF	TGTGCCAGCAGCTCGGGGCGGAACACTGAAGCTTTCTTT
TRBV20-1	TRBJ2-5	NA	NA	CSARGSSQETQYF	TGCAGTGCTAGAGGTAGCAGCCAAGAGACCCAGTACTTC
TRBV7-2	TRBJ2-3	NA	many	CASSLVGSATDTQYF	TGTGCCAGCAGCTTAGTGGGTAGCGCCACAGATACGCAGTATTTT
TRBV5-5	TRBJ2-5	NA	once	CASKGGASQETQYF	TGTGCCAGCAAAGGGGGGGCCAGCCAAGAGACCCAGTACTTC
TRBV5-1	TRBJ2-3	TRBD2	NA	CASSGTSGYTDTQYF	TGCGCCAGCAGCGGAACTAGCGGGTACACAGATACGCAGTATTTT
TRBV28	TRBJ1-5	TRBD1	many	CASSFLRGDRGIQPQHF	TGTGCCAGCAGTTTCCTGAGGGGCGACAGGGGGATTCAGCCCCAGCATTTT
TRBV28	TRBJ2-2	NA	many	CASSLRHTGELFF	TGTGCCAGCAGTTTAAGACACACCGGGGAGCTGTTTTTT
TRBV12-3/TRBV12-4	TRBJ1-2	TRBD1	many	CASSPRDREGGYTF	TGTGCCAGCAGTCCCCGGGACAGGGAGGGTGGCTACACCTTC
TRBV7-8	TRBJ1-6	NA	NA	CASSLGPSARLNSPLHF	TGTGCCAGCAGCTTAGGTCCCAGCGCCCGACTGAATTCACCCCTCCACTTT
TRBV28	TRBJ2-7	TRBD1	few	CASARDRHIYEQYF	TGTGCCAGCGCCCGGGACAGGCATATTTACGAGCAGTACTTC
TRBV27	TRBJ2-1	NA	few	CASSLSWLAPSSYNEQFF	TGTGCCAGCAGTTTATCTTGGCTAGCGCCGAGCTCCTACAATGAGCAGTTCTTC
TRBV2	TRBJ2-3	NA	many	CASSETGQFHHTDTQYF	TGTGCCAGCAGTGAAACCGGGCAGTTTCACCACACAGATACGCAGTATTTT
TRBV2	TRBJ1-4	TRBD1	many	CASWRTGDEKLFF	TGTGCCAGCTGGCGGACAGGGGATGAAAAACTGTTTTTT
TRBV20-1	TRBJ2-7	TRBD2	NA	CSGRGLDFPYEQYF	TGCAGTGGCCGAGGACTAGATTTTCCCTACGAGCAGTACTTC
TRBV30	TRBJ2-3	NA	few	CAWKPGHQAGTQYF	TGTGCCTGGAAACCGGGCCACCAGGCAGGTACGCAGTATTTT
TRBV20-1	TRBJ2-7	NA	many	CSAPPTDTPYEQYF	TGCAGTGCTCCTCCTACTGACACTCCCTACGAGCAGTACTTC
TRBV2	TRBJ2-1	TRBD1	many	CAGSGTGVGNEQFF	TGTGCCGGAAGCGGGACAGGGGTTGGTAATGAGCAGTTCTTC
TRBV9	TRBJ2-5	TRBD1	NA	CASSSNRDRKETQYF	TGTGCCAGCAGCTCCAACCGGGACAGGAAAGAGACCCAGTACTTC
TRBV5-1	TRBJ2-3	TRBD1	many	CASSTDRGSPDTQYF	TGCGCCAGCAGCACCGACAGGGGTTCCCCAGATACGCAGTATTTT
TRBV28	TRBJ2-7	NA	many	CASSLEAGLDEQYF	TGTGCCAGCAGTTTGGAGGCAGGTCTCGACGAGCAGTACTTC
TRBV27	TRBJ2-5	NA	NA	CARKKVGKKETQYF	TGTGCCAGAAAAAAGGTGGGGAAAAAGGAGACCCAGTACTTC
TRBV15	TRBJ2-3	TRBD2	many	CATSREGSGSFTDTQYF	TGTGCCACCAGCAGAGAGGGTAGCGGGAGTTTTACAGATACGCAGTATTTT
TRBV7-9	TRBJ1-1	TRBD1	few	CASSPNTGGGKNTEAFF	TGTGCCAGCAGCCCAAATACAGGGGGGGGGAAGAACACTGAAGCTTTCTTT
TRBV30	TRBJ1-5	NA	NA	CAWSEELWDAVSNQPQHF	TGTGCCTGGAGTGAGGAGTTATGGGATGCCGTTAGCAATCAGCCCCAGCATTTT
TRBV29-1	TRBJ2-3	NA	many	CSVEDLKRDTQYF	TGCAGCGTTGAAGATCTGAAGAGAGATACGCAGTATTTT
TRBV6-1	TRBJ2-1	NA	NA	CAALGPSLTEQFF	TGTGCCGCCCTGGGCCCTTCTCTAACGGAGCAGTTCTTC